The 8 T cell receptor beta chains reported below all come from one sample, sequenced in a study of T cell responses to AZD1222 COVID-19 vaccine. Generated by immunoSEQ multiplex PCR, the TCRdb table keeps only in-frame clones and is missing some. In the table there are around 110,000 clones, 85% to 90% of which are singletons. The material was peripheral blood, obtained on day 0 of AZD1222 vaccination. Every receptor here comes from an adult in good health.

This sequence joins TRBV5-1 and TRBJ2-3; TRBD1 agrees at 8 bases. The CDR3 totals 15 residues. With V trimmed by 0 bases and J by 6 bases, 6 bases remained unmatched. Per germline, CDR1 SGHRS and CDR2 YFSETQ. The CDR3: CASSLGDRGDDTQYF. CDR3 in DNA: TGCGCCAGCAGCTTGGGAGACAGGGGTGACGATACGCAGTATTTT.

The CDR3 nucleotides read TGTGCCACCACCACGGGAAGTAGGGGCTACACCTTC. Amino acid sequence: CATTTGSRGYTF. The rearrangement uses TRBV28 and TRBJ1-2, with D unresolved. Germline lookup yields CDR1 MDHEN and CDR2 SYDVKM. V was cut by 10 bases and J by 8 bases, with 17 bases left in between. CDR3 size: 12 residues.

The chain employs TRBV5-1 and TRBJ2-1, with TRBD1 as a possible D gene (5 bases). V was pared by 5 bases and J by 6 bases, with 15 bases between. The CDR3 length is 14 residues. Germline V lookup: CDR1 SGHRS, CDR2 YFSETQ. DNA of the CDR3: TGCGCCAGCAGTGGTGGGGCCCTGGCCAATGAGCAGTTCTTC. This codes for CASSGGALANEQFF.

This clone was detected once. The chain joins TRBV14 to TRBJ2-5; perhaps D is TRBD1 or TRBD2 (6 bases each). This CDR3 is built from 17 residues. V dropped 2 bases and J dropped 3 bases, with 19 bases sitting between them. CDR1 and CDR2 from the germline V gene are SGHDN and FVKESK. CDR3 amino acids: CASSQTGQGGTKETQYF. CDR3 DNA: TGTGCCAGCAGCCAAACTGGACAAGGGGGGACAAAAGAGACCCAGTACTTC.

The chain recombines TRBV2 with TRBJ1-1, with 9 positions matching TRBD1. Germline CDR1 and CDR2: SNHLY and FYNNEI. V shed 6 bases and J 5 bases; nucleotides not matched to a gene: 7. The CDR3 is 14 amino acids. The CDR3 DNA is TGTGCCAGCAGACGAACAGGGGGCGGGACTGAAGCTTTCTTT. It is translated as CASRRTGGGTEAFF.

V gene TRBV20-1 combines with J gene TRBJ1-4; D is ambiguous. CDR1 is DFQATT, CDR2 SNEGSKA, per germline (reference sequence). The V end was cut by 3 bases, the J end by 6 bases, with 5 bases between. This CDR3 is 11 amino acids long. CDR3 amino acids: CSAREYEKLFF. The CDR3 coding sequence is TGCAGTGCTAGGGAGTATGAAAAACTGTTTTTT.

The chain couples TRBV7-2 to TRBJ1-6; D is possibly TRBD1 (6 bases). V was pared by 5 bases and J by 6 bases, with 8 bases between. The CDR3 is 13 residues long. The germline gives CDR1 SGHTA, CDR2 FQGNSA. The CDR3 DNA reads as TGTGCCAGCAGCCAGGACAGTAATTCACCCCTCCACTTT. Its translation: CASSQDSNSPLHF.

Of note for this clone: In the same sample, other DNA sequences code for this CDR3. The gene calls are TRBV6-2 or TRBV6-3 and TRBJ2-3, with D uncertain. Germline V lookup: CDR1 MNHEY, CDR2 SVGEGT. The germline V and J ends were trimmed by 0 bases and 4 bases, with 2 bases remaining between them. This CDR3 contains 12 residues. The CDR3, as DNA: TGTGCCAGCAGTTACTCGTCAGATACGCAGTATTTT. It specifies CASSYSSDTQYF.